A selection of T cell receptor beta chains follows, all from one sample in a study of T-cell reconstitution after alpha-beta-depleted transplantation in children. Using its own MiXCR run on the PCR reads, TCRdb lists one record per CDR3 protein. Here the sample spans around 210,000 distinct CDR3 sequences, about 7% being singletons. This specimen consisted of PBMCs, obtained before TCRalphabeta/CD19-depleted stem cell transplant. The receptors were gathered from a boy under 10 years old with acute lymphoblastic leukemia, due to receive a stem cell transplant. The CDR3 runs from the conserved cysteine through the conserved F or W. Each record gives: J gene, V gene, clone size, D gene, CDR3 DNA, CDR3 protein. D genes are given only for firm matches. A row's size may be missing; if present it is once, few, many or a size class.

j_call: TRBJ1-5
v_call: TRBV12-3/TRBV12-4
clone_size: many
d_call: NA
cdr3_nt: TGTGCCAGCAGTTTGGGTCAGCGGAGCAATCAGCCCCAGCATTTT
cdr3_aa: CASSLGQRSNQPQHF

j_call: TRBJ2-7
v_call: TRBV24-1
clone_size: few
d_call: NA
cdr3_nt: TGTGCCACCAGAGGGGAGCCCGACGAGCAGTACTTC
cdr3_aa: CATRGEPDEQYF

j_call: TRBJ2-1
v_call: TRBV5-1
clone_size: many
d_call: TRBD2
cdr3_nt: TGCGCCAGCAGCTTGAGTCCCAGCGGGGACAATGAGCAGTTCTTC
cdr3_aa: CASSLSPSGDNEQFF

j_call: TRBJ2-7
v_call: TRBV7-9
clone_size: large
d_call: NA
cdr3_nt: TGTGCCAGCAGCACAAGCCTAGCTAGCTACGAGCAGTACTTC
cdr3_aa: CASSTSLASYEQYF

j_call: TRBJ2-4
v_call: TRBV6-6
clone_size: many
d_call: NA
cdr3_nt: TGTGCCAGCCGGGGAGTAGCCAAAAACATTCAGTACTTC
cdr3_aa: CASRGVAKNIQYF

j_call: TRBJ2-1
v_call: TRBV6-1
clone_size: many
d_call: NA
cdr3_nt: TGTGCCAGCAAGACAGTCCTCAGGGGCAATGAGCAGTTCTTC
cdr3_aa: CASKTVLRGNEQFF

j_call: TRBJ2-5
v_call: TRBV12-3/TRBV12-4
clone_size: many
d_call: TRBD2
cdr3_nt: TGTGCCAGCACCGGGACTATACAAGAGACCCAGTACTTC
cdr3_aa: CASTGTIQETQYF

j_call: TRBJ2-1
v_call: TRBV20-1
clone_size: many
d_call: NA
cdr3_nt: TGCAGTGCTCCCCAGTTGAGAAGGTCCTACAATGAGCAGTTCTTC
cdr3_aa: CSAPQLRRSYNEQFF

j_call: TRBJ2-3
v_call: TRBV29-1
clone_size: many
d_call: NA
cdr3_nt: TGCAGCGTTGAACCGCGGAATTTGGGGAATACGCAGTATTTT
cdr3_aa: CSVEPRNLGNTQYF

j_call: TRBJ2-4
v_call: TRBV6-1
clone_size: few
d_call: NA
cdr3_nt: TGTGCCAGCAGGAACCGGGAGCTAAACATTCAGTACTTC
cdr3_aa: CASRNRELNIQYF

j_call: TRBJ1-2
v_call: TRBV29-1
clone_size: many
d_call: NA
cdr3_nt: TGCAGCGTTGAAGGTGGGGGGTTTGGCTACACCTTC
cdr3_aa: CSVEGGGFGYTF

j_call: TRBJ2-1
v_call: TRBV29-1
clone_size: many
d_call: NA
cdr3_nt: TGCAGCGCAGCAGAAAGCTCCTACAATGAGCAGTTCTTC
cdr3_aa: CSAAESSYNEQFF

j_call: TRBJ2-7
v_call: TRBV6-5
clone_size: few
d_call: TRBD1
cdr3_nt: TGTGCCAGCAGCTACGGAGGGACAGGGGTAAACTACGAGCAGTACTTC
cdr3_aa: CASSYGGTGVNYEQYF

j_call: TRBJ2-1
v_call: TRBV25-1
clone_size: many
d_call: NA
cdr3_nt: TGTGCCAGCAGTCTCACTAGTGGTGATTACAATGAGCAGTTCTTC
cdr3_aa: CASSLTSGDYNEQFF

j_call: TRBJ2-5
v_call: TRBV7-2
clone_size: many
d_call: NA
cdr3_nt: TGTGCCAGCAGCGCATACATAGGGGAAGAGACCCAGTACTTC
cdr3_aa: CASSAYIGEETQYF

j_call: TRBJ2-5
v_call: TRBV5-1
clone_size: many
d_call: NA
cdr3_nt: TGCGCCAGCAGCGAGGACAGAAAAGAGACCCAGTACTTC
cdr3_aa: CASSEDRKETQYF

j_call: TRBJ2-6
v_call: TRBV5-1
clone_size: NA
d_call: NA
cdr3_nt: TGCGCCAGCAGCTTGGGCGCCCCGCCGGGTCAATCGGCCAACGTCCTGACTTTC
cdr3_aa: CASSLGAPPGQSANVLTF

j_call: TRBJ2-5
v_call: TRBV6-2/TRBV6-3
clone_size: few
d_call: NA
cdr3_nt: TGTGCCAGCAGTTATGGGCTAGTAGAGACCCAGTACTTC
cdr3_aa: CASSYGLVETQYF

j_call: TRBJ2-1
v_call: TRBV12-3/TRBV12-4
clone_size: many
d_call: TRBD2
cdr3_nt: TGTGCCAGCAGGCCGCGGGGGGGCCATTTGAATGAGCAGTTCTTC
cdr3_aa: CASRPRGGHLNEQFF

j_call: TRBJ2-7
v_call: TRBV20-1
clone_size: many
d_call: TRBD1
cdr3_nt: TGCAGTGCTAGTCAGGGGGCCCACGAGCAGTACTTC
cdr3_aa: CSASQGAHEQYF

j_call: TRBJ2-1
v_call: TRBV20-1
clone_size: many
d_call: TRBD2
cdr3_nt: TGCAGTGCCTGGACTAGCGGGATCAATGAGCAGTTCTTC
cdr3_aa: CSAWTSGINEQFF

j_call: TRBJ2-1
v_call: TRBV28
clone_size: few
d_call: TRBD2
cdr3_nt: TGTGCCAGCAGTTCCGGGACTAGCGGGAGGCCCTACAATGAGCAGTTCTTC
cdr3_aa: CASSSGTSGRPYNEQFF

j_call: TRBJ2-1
v_call: TRBV5-1
clone_size: many
d_call: TRBD1
cdr3_nt: TGCGCCAGCAGCCCGGGACAGGGGATGCACAATGAGCAGTTCTTC
cdr3_aa: CASSPGQGMHNEQFF

j_call: TRBJ2-2
v_call: TRBV14
clone_size: many
d_call: NA
cdr3_nt: TGTGCCAGCAGCCAAACCCGGTTATACACCGGGGAGCTGTTTTTT
cdr3_aa: CASSQTRLYTGELFF

j_call: TRBJ2-3
v_call: TRBV7-2
clone_size: NA
d_call: NA
cdr3_nt: TGTGCCAGCAGCTTTAGGGGTGCTAGCACAGATACGCAGTATTTT
cdr3_aa: CASSFRGASTDTQYF

j_call: TRBJ2-1
v_call: TRBV7-8
clone_size: many
d_call: NA
cdr3_nt: TGTGCCAGCAGCTTAAGGGCGGGGTCCAATGAGCAGTTCTTC
cdr3_aa: CASSLRAGSNEQFF